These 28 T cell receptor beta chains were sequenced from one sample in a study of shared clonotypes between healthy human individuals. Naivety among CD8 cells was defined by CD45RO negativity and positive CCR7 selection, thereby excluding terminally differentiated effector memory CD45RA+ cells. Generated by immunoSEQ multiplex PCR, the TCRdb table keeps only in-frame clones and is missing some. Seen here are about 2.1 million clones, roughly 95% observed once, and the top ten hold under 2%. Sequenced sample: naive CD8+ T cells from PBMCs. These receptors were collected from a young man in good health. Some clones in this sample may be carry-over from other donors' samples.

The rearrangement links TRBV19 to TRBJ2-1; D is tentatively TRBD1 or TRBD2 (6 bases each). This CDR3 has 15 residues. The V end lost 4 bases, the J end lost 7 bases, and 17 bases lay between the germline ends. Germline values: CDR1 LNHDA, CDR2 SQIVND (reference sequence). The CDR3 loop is CASSSLEGEVNEQFF. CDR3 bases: TGTGCCAGTAGTAGTTTGGAGGGGGAGGTAAATGAGCAGTTCTTC.

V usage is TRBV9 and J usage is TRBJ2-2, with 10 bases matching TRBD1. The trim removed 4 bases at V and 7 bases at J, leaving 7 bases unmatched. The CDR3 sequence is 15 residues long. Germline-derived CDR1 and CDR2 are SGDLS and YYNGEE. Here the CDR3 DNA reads TGTGCCAGCAGCACCCGGACAGGGGGGAACGGGGAGCTGTTTTTT. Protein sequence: CASSTRTGGNGELFF.

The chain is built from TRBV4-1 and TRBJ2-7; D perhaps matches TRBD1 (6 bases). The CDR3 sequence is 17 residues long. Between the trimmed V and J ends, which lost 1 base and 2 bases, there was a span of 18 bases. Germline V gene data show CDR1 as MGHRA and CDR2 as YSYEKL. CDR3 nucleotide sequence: TGCGCCAGCAGCCAAGCAGGCCCGGGGACAACTCCCTACGAGCAGTACTTC. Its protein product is CASSQAGPGTTPYEQYF.

CDR3 protein: CAISESPGGFNYGYTF. For the CDR3, the DNA is TGTGCCATCAGTGAGTCCCCCGGGGGGTTCAACTATGGCTACACCTTC. The chain is built from TRBV10-3 and TRBJ1-2, with D perhaps TRBD1 (5 bases). The germline gives CDR1 ENHRY, CDR2 SYGVKD. The CDR3 consists of 16 residues. The V gene lost 0 bases and the J gene lost 2 bases, with 13 bases spanning the gap.

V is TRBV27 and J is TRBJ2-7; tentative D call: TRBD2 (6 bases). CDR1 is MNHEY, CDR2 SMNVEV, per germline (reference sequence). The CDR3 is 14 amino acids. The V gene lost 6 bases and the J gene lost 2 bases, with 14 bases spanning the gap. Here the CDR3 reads CASSLHSGPYEQYF. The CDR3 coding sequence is TGTGCCAGCAGCCTTCATAGCGGCCCCTACGAGCAGTACTTC.

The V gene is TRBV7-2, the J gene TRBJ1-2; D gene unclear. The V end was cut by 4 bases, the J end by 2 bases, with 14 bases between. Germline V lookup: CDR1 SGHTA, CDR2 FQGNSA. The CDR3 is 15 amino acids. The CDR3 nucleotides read TGTGCCAGCAGCTCCCGGCAGCAGCCCAACTATGGCTACACCTTC. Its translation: CASSSRQQPNYGYTF.

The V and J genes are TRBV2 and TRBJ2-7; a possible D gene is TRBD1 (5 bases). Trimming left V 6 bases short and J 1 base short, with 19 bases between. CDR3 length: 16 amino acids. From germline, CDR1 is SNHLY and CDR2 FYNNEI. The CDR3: CASSPRLQGVSYEQYF. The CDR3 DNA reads TGTGCCAGCAGCCCACGCTTGCAGGGTGTTTCCTACGAGCAGTACTTC.

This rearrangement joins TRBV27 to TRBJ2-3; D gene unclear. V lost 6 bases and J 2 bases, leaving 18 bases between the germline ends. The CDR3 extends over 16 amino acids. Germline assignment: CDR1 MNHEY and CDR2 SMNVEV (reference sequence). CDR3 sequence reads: CASSPLDRPPTDTQYF. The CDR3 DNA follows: TGTGCCAGCAGCCCTCTTGACCGGCCCCCCACAGATACGCAGTATTTT.

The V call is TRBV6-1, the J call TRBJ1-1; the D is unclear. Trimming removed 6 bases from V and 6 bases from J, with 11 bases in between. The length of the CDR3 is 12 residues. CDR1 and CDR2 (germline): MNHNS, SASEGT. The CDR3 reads CASRQGPPEAFF. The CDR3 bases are TGTGCCAGCAGACAAGGACCCCCTGAAGCTTTCTTT.

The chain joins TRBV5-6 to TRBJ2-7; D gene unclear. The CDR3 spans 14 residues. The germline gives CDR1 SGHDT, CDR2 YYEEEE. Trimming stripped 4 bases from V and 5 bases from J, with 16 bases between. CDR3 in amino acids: CASSLGSSPDEQYF. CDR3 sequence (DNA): TGTGCCAGCAGCCTAGGGTCATCCCCAGACGAGCAGTACTTC. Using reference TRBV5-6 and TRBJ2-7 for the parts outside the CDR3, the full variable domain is DAGVTQSPTHLIKTRGQQVTLRCSPKSGHDTVSWYQQALGQGPQFIFQYYEEEERQRGNFPDRFSGHQFPNYSSELNVNALLLGDSALYLCASSLGSSPDEQYFGPGTRLTVT.

In DNA form, the CDR3 reads TGTGCCAGCAGTGTAAGGGGACACGGGGAGCTGTTTTTT. The encoded protein is CASSVRGHGELFF. J is TRBJ2-2 and V is TRBV27; maybe TRBD1 (6 bases). V was clipped by 5 bases and J by 7 bases, with 11 bases between them. Looked up from germline, CDR1 is MNHEY and CDR2 is SMNVEV (reference sequence). This CDR3 has 13 amino acids.

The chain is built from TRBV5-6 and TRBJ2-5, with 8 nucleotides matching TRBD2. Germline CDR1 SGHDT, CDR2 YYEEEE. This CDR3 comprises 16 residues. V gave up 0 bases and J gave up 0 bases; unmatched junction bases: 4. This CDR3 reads CASSLAWREDQETQYF. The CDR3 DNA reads TGTGCCAGCAGCTTGGCCTGGCGGGAGGACCAAGAGACCCAGTACTTC.

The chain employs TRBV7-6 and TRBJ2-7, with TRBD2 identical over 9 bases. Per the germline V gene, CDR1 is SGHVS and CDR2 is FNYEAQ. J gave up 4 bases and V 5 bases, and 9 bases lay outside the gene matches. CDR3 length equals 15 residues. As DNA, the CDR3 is TGTGCCAGCAGCACCCGTAGCGGGAGAGGTTACGAGCAGTACTTC. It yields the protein CASSTRSGRGYEQYF. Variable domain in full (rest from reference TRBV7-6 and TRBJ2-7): GAGVSQSPRYKVTKRGQDVALRCDPISGHVSLYWYRQALGQGPEFLTYFNYEAQQDKSGLPNDRFSAERPEGSISTLTIQRTEQRDSAMYRCASSTRSGRGYEQYFGPGTRLTVT.

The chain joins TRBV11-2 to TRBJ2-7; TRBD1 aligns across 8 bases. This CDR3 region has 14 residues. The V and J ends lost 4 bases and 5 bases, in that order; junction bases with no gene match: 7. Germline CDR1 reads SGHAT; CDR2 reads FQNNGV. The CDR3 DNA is TGTGCCAGCAGCTCAAGGACAGGGATGAACGAGCAGTACTTC. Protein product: CASSSRTGMNEQYF.

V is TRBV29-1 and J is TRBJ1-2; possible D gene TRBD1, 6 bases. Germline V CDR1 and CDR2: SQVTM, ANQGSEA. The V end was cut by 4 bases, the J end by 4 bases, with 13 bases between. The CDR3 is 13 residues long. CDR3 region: CSVVGQGIYGYTF. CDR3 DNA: TGCAGCGTTGTGGGTCAGGGGATCTATGGCTACACCTTC.

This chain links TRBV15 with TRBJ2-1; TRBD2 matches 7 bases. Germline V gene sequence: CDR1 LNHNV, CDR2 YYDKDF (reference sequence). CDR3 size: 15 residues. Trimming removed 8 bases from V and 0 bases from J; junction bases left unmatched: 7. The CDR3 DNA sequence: TGTGCCACCGGCGCGGGGGTCAGCTCCTACAATGAGCAGTTCTTC. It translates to CATGAGVSSYNEQFF.

The CDR3: CASSTRTGTSYEQYF. The DNA of the CDR3 is TGTGCCAGTAGTACCCGGACAGGGACCTCCTACGAGCAGTACTTC. This chain joins TRBV19 and TRBJ2-7, with 8 bases lining up with TRBD1. This CDR3 comprises 15 residues. V shed 4 bases, J shed 0 bases, and the junction held 5 bases outside the gene matches. From germline, CDR1 is LNHDA and CDR2 SQIVND (reference sequence).

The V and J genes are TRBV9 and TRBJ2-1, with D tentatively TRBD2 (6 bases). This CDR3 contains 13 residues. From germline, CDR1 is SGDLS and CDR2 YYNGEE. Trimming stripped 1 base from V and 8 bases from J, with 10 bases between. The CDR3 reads CASSVTSPDEQFF. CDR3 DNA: TGTGCCAGCAGCGTAACTAGCCCCGATGAGCAGTTCTTC.

In DNA, the CDR3 is TGTGCCAGCAGTGAAGTAGGATGGGGCTACGAGCAGTACTTC. Its translation is CASSEVGWGYEQYF. V gene TRBV6-1 combines with J gene TRBJ2-7; D is ambiguous. The CDR3 has 14 amino acids. Germline CDR1 is MNHNS and CDR2 is SASEGT. Trimming removed 1 base at V and 3 bases at J, with 10 bases between.

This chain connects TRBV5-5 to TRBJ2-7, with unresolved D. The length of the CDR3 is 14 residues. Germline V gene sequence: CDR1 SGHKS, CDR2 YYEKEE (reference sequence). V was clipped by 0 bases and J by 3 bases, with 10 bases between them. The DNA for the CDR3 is TGTGCCAGCAGCTTGGGTCACAGCTACTACGAGCAGTACTTC. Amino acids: CASSLGHSYYEQYF.

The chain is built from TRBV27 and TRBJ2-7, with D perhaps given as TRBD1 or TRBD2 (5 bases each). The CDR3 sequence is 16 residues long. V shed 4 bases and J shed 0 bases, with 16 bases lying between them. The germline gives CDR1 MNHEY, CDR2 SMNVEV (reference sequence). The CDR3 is CASSYSWGTSSYEQYF. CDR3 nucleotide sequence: TGTGCCAGCAGTTACTCTTGGGGGACCTCCTCCTACGAGCAGTACTTC.

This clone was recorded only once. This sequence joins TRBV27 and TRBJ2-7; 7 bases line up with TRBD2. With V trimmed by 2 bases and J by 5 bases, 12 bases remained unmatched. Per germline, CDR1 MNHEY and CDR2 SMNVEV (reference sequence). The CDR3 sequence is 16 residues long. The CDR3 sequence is CASSLMKGRVGDEQYF. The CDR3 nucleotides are TGTGCCAGCAGTTTAATGAAGGGGAGGGTTGGGGACGAGCAGTACTTC.

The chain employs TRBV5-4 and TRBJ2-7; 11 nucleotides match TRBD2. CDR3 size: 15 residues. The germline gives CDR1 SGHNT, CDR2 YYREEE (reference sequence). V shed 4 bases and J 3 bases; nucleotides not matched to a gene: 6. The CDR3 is CASSPLAGDDYEQYF. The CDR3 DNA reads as TGTGCCAGCAGCCCACTAGCGGGAGATGACTACGAGCAGTACTTC.

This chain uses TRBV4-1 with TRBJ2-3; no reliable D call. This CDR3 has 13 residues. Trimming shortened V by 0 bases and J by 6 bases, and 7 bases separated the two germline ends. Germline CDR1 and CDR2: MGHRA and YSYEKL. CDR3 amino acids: CASSQERVDTQYF. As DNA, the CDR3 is TGCGCCAGCAGCCAAGAACGGGTGGATACGCAGTATTTT.

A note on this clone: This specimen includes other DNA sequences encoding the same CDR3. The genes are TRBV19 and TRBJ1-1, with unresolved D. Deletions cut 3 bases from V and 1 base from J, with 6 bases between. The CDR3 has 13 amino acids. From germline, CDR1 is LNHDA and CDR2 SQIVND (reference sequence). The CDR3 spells CASSMGSNTEAFF. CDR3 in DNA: TGTGCCAGTAGTATGGGATCGAACACTGAAGCTTTCTTT.

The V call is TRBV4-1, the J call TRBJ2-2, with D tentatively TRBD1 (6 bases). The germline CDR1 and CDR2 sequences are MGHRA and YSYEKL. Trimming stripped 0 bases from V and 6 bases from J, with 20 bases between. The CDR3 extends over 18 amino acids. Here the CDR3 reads CASSQENYPSPGAGELFF. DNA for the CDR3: TGCGCCAGCAGCCAAGAAAACTACCCGAGCCCAGGGGCCGGGGAGCTGTTTTTT.

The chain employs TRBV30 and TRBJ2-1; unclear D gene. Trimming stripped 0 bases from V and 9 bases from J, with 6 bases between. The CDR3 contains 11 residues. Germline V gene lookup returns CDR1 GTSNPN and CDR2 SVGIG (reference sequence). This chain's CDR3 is CAWSVEPEQFF. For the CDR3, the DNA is TGTGCCTGGAGTGTGGAGCCTGAGCAGTTCTTC.

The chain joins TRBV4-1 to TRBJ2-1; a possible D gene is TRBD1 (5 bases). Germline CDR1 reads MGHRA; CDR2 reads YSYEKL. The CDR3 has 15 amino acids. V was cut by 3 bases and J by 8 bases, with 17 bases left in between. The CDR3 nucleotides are TGCGCCAGCAGCCAGGTGACCAACCTAGGGGATGAGCAGTTCTTC. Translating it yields CASSQVTNLGDEQFF.